The clone carrying this T cell receptor (beta chain) was seen many times. Antigen unknown. The CDR3 runs 20 residues. V lost 0 bases, J lost 0 bases, and 19 bases lay in between. CDR1 is SGHRS, CDR2 YFSETQ, per germline. A 5'RACE reaction primed in the constant segment made cDNA libraries of TCR alpha and TCR beta, and these carried sample barcodes and UMIs. MiXCR, run by TCRdb on the 5' RACE reads, gives a single entry per CDR3 protein. The data contain about 320,000 distinct CDR3 sequences, 13% to 15% of them singletons. These data come from a study of T-cell memory formation after mild COVID-19. Study-wide context: TCR clusters were largely donor specific.

General observations from the study: The study found balanced CD4/CD8 in clones contracting day 15 to 85 and a CD4+ lean in later expanders.

The V and J genes are TRBV5-1 and TRBJ2-6; tentatively, D is TRBD1 or TRBD2 (5 bases each). This clonotype was obtained from a man aged 18 to 29 who had mild COVID-19 (a few samples of this study predate the infection). Cell type and time point are not known. Sequenced: PBMCs or a T cell subset sorted from them (not recorded which). CDR3 sequence: CASSLARSGTGNSGANVLTF. Written as DNA, the CDR3 is TGCGCCAGCAGCTTGGCCCGGTCGGGAACAGGAAACTCTGGGGCCAACGTCCTGACTTTC.